The 8 T cell receptor beta chains below were found in one sample sequenced in a study of beta chain features in type 1 diabetes. The sequenced template was cDNA made from the entire isolated RNA. This table comes from immunoSEQ multiplex PCR, and its TCRdb copy is limited to in-frame clones, with some not included. Of fewer than 500,000 clones listed, approximately 14% were seen once; the top ten hold about 0.034%. The sequencing sample was made of naive CD4+ T cells from blood. The receptors here all came from a man aged 25-45 years in good health.

The V call is TRBV28, the J call TRBJ2-1; D is ambiguous. This CDR3 comprises 13 residues. Germline loops: CDR1 MDHEN, CDR2 SYDVKM. V was pared by 4 bases and J by 5 bases, with 9 bases between. CDR3 nucleotide sequence: TGTGCCAGCAGTTCTGGCACAAACAATGAGCAGTTCTTC. This encodes CASSSGTNNEQFF. Complete variable domain (other parts from reference TRBV28 and TRBJ2-1): DVKVTQSSRYLVKRTGEKVFLECVQDMDHENMFWYRQDPGLGLRLIYFSYDVKMKEKGDIPEGYSVSREKKERFSLILESASTNQTSMYLCASSSGTNNEQFFGPGTRLTVL.

This clone occurred a few times. The chain uses TRBV20-1 and TRBJ2-7; D is possibly TRBD1 (5 bases). V was cut by 6 bases and J by 1 base, with 7 bases left in between. CDR1 and CDR2 (germline): DFQATT, SNEGSKA (reference sequence). The CDR3 runs to 11 residues. The CDR3 protein is CSADSSYEQYF. CDR3 nucleotides: TGCAGTGCCGACAGTTCCTACGAGCAGTACTTC.

This clone has a handful of counts. The J gene is TRBJ1-2, the V gene TRBV6-6, with D tentatively TRBD1 (5 bases). The CDR3 spans 14 residues. The V end was cut by 7 bases, the J end by 0 bases, with 12 bases between. The germline CDR1 and CDR2 sequences are MNHNY and SVGAGI (reference sequence). The CDR3 spells CASTRVVANYGYTF. The CDR3 DNA is TGTGCCAGCACCAGGGTTGTGGCTAACTATGGCTACACCTTC.

The rearrangement uses TRBV29-1 and TRBJ1-1, with D maybe TRBD1 (5 bases). This CDR3 has 14 residues. V was trimmed by 0 bases and J by 5 bases, leaving 13 bases between them. Germline CDR1 and CDR2: SQVTM and ANQGSEA. DNA for the CDR3: TGCAGCGTTGAAGATCTAGGGGAAACAACTGAAGCTTTCTTT. It specifies CSVEDLGETTEAFF. Combining the CDR3 with reference TRBV29-1 and TRBJ1-1 gives the whole variable domain SAVISQKPSRDICQRGTSLTIQCQVDSQVTMMFWYRQQPGQSLTLIATANQGSEATYESGFVIDKFPISRPNLTFSTLTVSNMSPEDSSIYLCSVEDLGETTEAFFGQGTRLTVV.

The chain links TRBV18 to TRBJ2-7; D not certain. Germline V lookup: CDR1 KGHSH, CDR2 LQKENI. V lost 2 bases and J 4 bases, leaving 12 bases between the germline ends. This CDR3 comprises 14 residues. In nucleotides, the CDR3 is TGTGCCAGCTCACCAGGAGCCCTGGGGTACGAGCAGTACGTC. It translates to CASSPGALGYEQYV.

This clone turned up a few times. The chain couples TRBV5-1 to TRBJ1-1; TRBD1 matches at 8 bases. The germline gives CDR1 SGHRS, CDR2 YFSETQ. The CDR3 is 14 residues long. The V and J ends lost 0 bases and 6 bases, in that order; junction bases with no gene match: 4. The CDR3 DNA is TGCGCCAGCAGCTTGGGGACAGGGTCCCCTGAAGCTTTCTTT. Translated: CASSLGTGSPEAFF.

This clone was recorded a few times. V and J are TRBV23-1 and TRBJ1-2, with a weak D call TRBD1 (5 bases). TRBV23-1 is an ORF for which the function is uncertain. This CDR3 region has 13 residues. Trimming removed 8 bases at V and 2 bases at J, with 12 bases between. The CDR3 sequence is CASSGHGNYGYTF. Written as DNA, the CDR3 is TGCGCCAGCTCCGGACACGGAAACTATGGCTACACCTTC.

V and J are TRBV5-4 and TRBJ2-4; D is perhaps TRBD2 (5 bases). CDR1 and CDR2 from the germline V gene are SGHNT and YYREEE (reference sequence). CDR3 length: 14 amino acids. V lost 4 bases and J lost 3, with 11 bases in between. For the CDR3, the DNA is TGTGCCAGCAGCCGGGCCGGAGGCAAAAACATTCAGTACTTC. Residues: CASSRAGGKNIQYF.